This TCR beta chain is from a study of OX40 agonist ivuxolimab in advanced cancers. Study-wide background: In three patients, partial responses were observed, one with hepatocellular carcinoma and two with cutaneous melanoma.

About this clone: The antigen remains undetermined. Because the CDR3's place on the DNA is in doubt, the DNA is left out and the CDR3 is given as listed by TCRdb.

Clones were sequenced by immunoSEQ multiplex PCR, and TCRdb holds only the in-frame ones, with some missing. The sample includes approximately 20,000 clones, around 80% of them seen just once. Study-wide results and limits: Low normalized clonal expansion also occurred in some nonresponding patients.

The receptor comes from an adult with an advanced solid tumor such as melanoma, head and neck, liver or kidney cancer. The sequences come from CD4+ or CD8+ T cells sorted from blood, collected in a trial of the OX40 agonist ivuxolimab.

CDR3 sequence: CASNFGSGELFF. This chain connects TRBV28 to TRBJ2-2; TRBD2 is taken as the D call from the table, unchecked against the DNA. The CDR3 extends over 12 residues, inclusive of both ends. The germline gives CDR1 MDHEN, CDR2 SYDVKM.